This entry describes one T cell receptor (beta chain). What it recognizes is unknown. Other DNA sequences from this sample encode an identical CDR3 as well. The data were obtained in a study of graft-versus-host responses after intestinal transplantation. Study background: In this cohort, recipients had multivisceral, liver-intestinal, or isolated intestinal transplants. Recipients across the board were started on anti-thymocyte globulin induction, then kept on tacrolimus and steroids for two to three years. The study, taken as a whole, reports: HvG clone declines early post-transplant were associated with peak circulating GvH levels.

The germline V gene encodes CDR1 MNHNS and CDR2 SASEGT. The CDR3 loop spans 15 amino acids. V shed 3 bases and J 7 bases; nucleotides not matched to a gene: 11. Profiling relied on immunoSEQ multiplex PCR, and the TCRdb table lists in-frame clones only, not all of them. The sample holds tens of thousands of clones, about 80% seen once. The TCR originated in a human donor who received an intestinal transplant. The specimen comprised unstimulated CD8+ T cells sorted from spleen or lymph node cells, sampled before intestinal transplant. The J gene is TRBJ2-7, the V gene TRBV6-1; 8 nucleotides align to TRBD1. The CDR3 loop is CASSEWPRGPDEQYF. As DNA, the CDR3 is TGTGCCAGCAGTGAGTGGCCCAGGGGGCCGGATGAGCAGTACTTC.